Listed below are T cell receptor beta chains from one sample, sequenced in a study of blood T cell repertoires in COVID-19. Only in-frame clones appear in the TCRdb table, and some are missing; sequencing was by immunoSEQ multiplex PCR. The table shows roughly 250,000 clones, with approximately 91% occurring only once. The sequencing sample was made of peripheral blood. The receptors come from a woman in her thirties or forties who had recovered from COVID-19. The CDR3 runs from the conserved cysteine through the conserved F or W. A D gene is named only where the DNA matches it firmly.

J gene: TRBJ2-5; V gene: TRBV3-1/TRBV3-2; D gene: -; CDR3 protein: CASSHLGTAAFQETQYF
J gene: TRBJ2-7; V gene: TRBV6-2/TRBV6-3; D gene: -; CDR3 protein: CASSYYGGRNEQYF
J gene: TRBJ2-3; V gene: TRBV7-2; D gene: -; CDR3 protein: CASSSRLSTDTQYF
J gene: TRBJ1-2; V gene: TRBV7-9; D gene: -; CDR3 protein: CASSLVQGAIYGYTF
J gene: TRBJ2-7; V gene: TRBV2; D gene: TRBD2; CDR3 protein: CASRRLAGSYEQYF
J gene: TRBJ1-4; V gene: TRBV3-1/TRBV3-2; D gene: TRBD1; CDR3 protein: CASSPHAGQGEKLFF
J gene: TRBJ1-2; V gene: TRBV5-4; D gene: TRBD1; CDR3 protein: CASTLGTGINGYTF
J gene: TRBJ2-3; V gene: TRBV7-9; D gene: TRBD2; CDR3 protein: CASSFSSSGGGYTQYF
J gene: TRBJ2-7; V gene: TRBV6-5; D gene: -; CDR3 protein: CASSYARAGEQYF
J gene: TRBJ2-2; V gene: TRBV19; D gene: -; CDR3 protein: CASTISLRTTNTGELFF
J gene: TRBJ1-5; V gene: TRBV18; D gene: -; CDR3 protein: CASSESGGNQPQHF
J gene: TRBJ2-1; V gene: TRBV5-1; D gene: TRBD1; CDR3 protein: CASSLGDRLSYNEQFF
J gene: TRBJ1-2; V gene: TRBV30; D gene: TRBD1; CDR3 protein: CAWTSLTGGRGYTF
J gene: TRBJ1-4; V gene: TRBV11-3; D gene: TRBD1; CDR3 protein: CASSSRPGQGSNEKLFF
J gene: TRBJ1-4; V gene: TRBV6-5; D gene: -; CDR3 protein: CASSSGQQLNEKLFF
J gene: TRBJ2-7; V gene: TRBV11-2; D gene: -; CDR3 protein: CASSPSTQGRLSF
J gene: TRBJ2-3; V gene: TRBV19; D gene: TRBD1; CDR3 protein: CASRLYHGGQGFRDTQYF
J gene: TRBJ2-7; V gene: TRBV7-2; D gene: TRBD2; CDR3 protein: CASSFYSAGGLESYEQYF
J gene: TRBJ2-1; V gene: TRBV25-1; D gene: TRBD1; CDR3 protein: CASIRGTGARNEQFF
J gene: TRBJ2-3; V gene: TRBV19; D gene: -; CDR3 protein: CASSIDRQGNTDTQYF
J gene: TRBJ2-1; V gene: TRBV5-1; D gene: TRBD2; CDR3 protein: CASSPGLAGTGEQFF
J gene: TRBJ2-7; V gene: TRBV27; D gene: -; CDR3 protein: CASSPTGTTYEQYF
J gene: TRBJ2-1; V gene: TRBV7-7; D gene: TRBD1; CDR3 protein: CASSLGASYRGRDEQFF
J gene: TRBJ1-2; V gene: TRBV28; D gene: -; CDR3 protein: CASSLRTFRGYTF
J gene: TRBJ2-1; V gene: TRBV19; D gene: -; CDR3 protein: CASSFLGYNEQFF
J gene: TRBJ2-1; V gene: TRBV11-2; D gene: -; CDR3 protein: CASSSSSSGNEQFF
J gene: TRBJ1-2; V gene: TRBV28; D gene: TRBD1; CDR3 protein: CASSLIQRTGRGGYTF
J gene: TRBJ1-1; V gene: TRBV18; D gene: TRBD1; CDR3 protein: CASSPSGTGRKVRDTEAFF
J gene: TRBJ2-5; V gene: TRBV7-2; D gene: TRBD1; CDR3 protein: CASSTRQGAGTQYF
J gene: TRBJ2-2; V gene: TRBV27; D gene: TRBD2; CDR3 protein: CASSLSKLREGTGELFF
J gene: TRBJ2-1; V gene: TRBV4-2; D gene: TRBD2; CDR3 protein: CASSQEFGLVYNEQFF
J gene: TRBJ2-6; V gene: TRBV4-3; D gene: -; CDR3 protein: CASSPGVLWSGANVLTF
J gene: TRBJ2-3; V gene: TRBV11-2; D gene: TRBD2; CDR3 protein: CASSLGISRSGGSTDTQYF
J gene: TRBJ1-1; V gene: TRBV5-1; D gene: -; CDR3 protein: CASTITGSTEAFF
J gene: TRBJ2-5; V gene: TRBV25-1; D gene: -; CDR3 protein: CASTGEETQYF
J gene: TRBJ2-1; V gene: TRBV9; D gene: TRBD2; CDR3 protein: CASSADEASGIGDEQFF
J gene: TRBJ2-5; V gene: TRBV7-9; D gene: -; CDR3 protein: CASSSAGFQETQYF
J gene: TRBJ2-3; V gene: TRBV12-5; D gene: -; CDR3 protein: CASGAPGLQRTDTQYF
J gene: TRBJ2-1; V gene: TRBV11-2; D gene: TRBD2; CDR3 protein: CASEREGPISYNEQFF
J gene: TRBJ1-1; V gene: TRBV4-1; D gene: -; CDR3 protein: CASSQDQGRNTEAFF
J gene: TRBJ1-2; V gene: TRBV19; D gene: -; CDR3 protein: CASTHDRANYGYTF
J gene: TRBJ2-3; V gene: TRBV6-5; D gene: TRBD2; CDR3 protein: CASKRRGGTDTQYF
J gene: TRBJ1-2; V gene: TRBV4-1; D gene: -; CDR3 protein: CASSQDANKNYGYTF